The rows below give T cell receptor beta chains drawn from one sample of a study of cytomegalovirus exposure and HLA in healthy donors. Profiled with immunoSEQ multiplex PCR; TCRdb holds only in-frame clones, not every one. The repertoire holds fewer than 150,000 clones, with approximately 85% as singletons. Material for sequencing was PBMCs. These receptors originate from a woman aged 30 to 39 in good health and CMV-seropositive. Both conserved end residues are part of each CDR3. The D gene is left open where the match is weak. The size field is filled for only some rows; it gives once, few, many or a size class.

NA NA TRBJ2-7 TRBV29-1 CSVHGRGNYEQYF TGCAGCGTCCACGGTCGGGGAAACTACGAGCAGTACTTC
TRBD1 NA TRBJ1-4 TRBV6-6 CASSGTVYEKLFF TGTGCCAGCAGTGGGACAGTCTACGAAAAACTGTTTTTT
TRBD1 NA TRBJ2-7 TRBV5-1 CASSYGTGGSSEQYF TGCGCCAGCAGCTATGGGACAGGGGGCTCGTCCGAGCAGTACTTC
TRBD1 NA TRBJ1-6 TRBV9 CASSVDDRVYSPLHF TGTGCCAGCAGCGTAGATGACAGGGTTTATTCACCCCTCCACTTT
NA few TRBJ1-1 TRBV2 CASGGGPGYTEAFF TGTGCCAGCGGGGGGGGGCCAGGGTACACTGAAGCTTTCTTT
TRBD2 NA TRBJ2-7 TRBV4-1 CASSQGPSGSYEQYF TGCGCCAGCAGCCAAGGGCCTAGCGGATCCTACGAGCAGTACTTC
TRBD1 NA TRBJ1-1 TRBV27 CASTHTGAMNTEAFF TGTGCCAGCACCCATACAGGGGCCATGAACACTGAAGCTTTCTTT
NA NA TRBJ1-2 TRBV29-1 CSVEPGNYGYTF TGCAGCGTTGAACCGGGTAACTATGGCTACACCTTC
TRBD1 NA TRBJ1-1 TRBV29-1 CSVALPWTGMNTEAFF TGCAGCGTTGCCTTACCTTGGACAGGGATGAACACTGAAGCTTTCTTT
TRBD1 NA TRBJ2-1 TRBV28 CASSTTGAVYNEQFF TGTGCCAGCAGCACGACAGGGGCTGTCTACAATGAGCAGTTCTTC
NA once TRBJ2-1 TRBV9 CASSPLVLWTGEDEQFF TGTGCCAGCAGCCCGCTCGTGCTATGGACGGGGGAAGATGAGCAGTTCTTC
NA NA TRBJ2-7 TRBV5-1 CASSLRQGGEQYF TGCGCCAGCAGCTTGCGGCAGGGCGGCGAGCAGTACTTC
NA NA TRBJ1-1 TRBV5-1 CASSLAPGQNTEAFF TGCGCCAGCAGCTTGGCCCCGGGACAGAACACTGAAGCTTTCTTT
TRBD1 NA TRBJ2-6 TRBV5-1 CASSLGTGTSGANVLTF TGCGCCAGCAGCTTGGGGACAGGGACCTCTGGGGCCAACGTCCTGACTTTC
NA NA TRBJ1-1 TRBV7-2 CASSLSPGGNTEAFF TGTGCCAGCAGCTTATCGCCCGGGGGGAACACTGAAGCTTTCTTT
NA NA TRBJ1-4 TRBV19 CASRQGTTNEKLFF TGTGCCAGTCGGCAGGGGACCACTAATGAAAAACTGTTTTTT